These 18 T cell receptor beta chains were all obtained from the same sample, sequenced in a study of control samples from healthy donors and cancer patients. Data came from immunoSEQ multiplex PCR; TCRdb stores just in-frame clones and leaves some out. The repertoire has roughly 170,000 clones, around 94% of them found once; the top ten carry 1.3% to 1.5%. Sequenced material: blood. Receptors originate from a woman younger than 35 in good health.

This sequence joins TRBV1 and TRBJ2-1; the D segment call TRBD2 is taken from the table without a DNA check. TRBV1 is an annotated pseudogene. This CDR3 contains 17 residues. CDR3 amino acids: CTSSQSQREDRVDEQFF. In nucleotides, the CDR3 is TGCACCAGCAGCCAAAGCCAGCGGGAGGACCGAGTAGATGAGCAGTTCTTC.

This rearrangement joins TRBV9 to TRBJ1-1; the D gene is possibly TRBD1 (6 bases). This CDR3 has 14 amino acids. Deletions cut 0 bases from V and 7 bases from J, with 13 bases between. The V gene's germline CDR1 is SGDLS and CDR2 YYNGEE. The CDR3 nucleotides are TGTGCCAGCAGCGTAGATGGGGGGCCCGGTGAAGCTTTCTTT. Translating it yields CASSVDGGPGEAFF. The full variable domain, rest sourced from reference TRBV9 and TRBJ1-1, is DSGVTQTPKHLITATGQRVTLRCSPRSGDLSVYWYQQSLDQGLQFLIQYYNGEERAKGNILERFSAQQFPDLHSELNLSSLELGDSALYFCASSVDGGPGEAFFGQGTRLTVV.

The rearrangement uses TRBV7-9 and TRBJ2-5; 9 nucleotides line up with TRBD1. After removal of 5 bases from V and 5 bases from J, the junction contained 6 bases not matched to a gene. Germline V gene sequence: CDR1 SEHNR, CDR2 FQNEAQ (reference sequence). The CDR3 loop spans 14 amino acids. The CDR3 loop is CASSMTGGGETQYF. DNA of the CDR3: TGTGCCAGCAGCATGACAGGGGGTGGCGAGACCCAGTACTTC.

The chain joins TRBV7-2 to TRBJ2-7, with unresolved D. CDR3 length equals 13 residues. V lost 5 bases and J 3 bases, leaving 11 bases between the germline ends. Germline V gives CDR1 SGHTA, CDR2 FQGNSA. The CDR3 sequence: CASSLGSNYEQYF. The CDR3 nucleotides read TGTGCCAGCAGCCTCGGGTCTAACTACGAGCAGTACTTC. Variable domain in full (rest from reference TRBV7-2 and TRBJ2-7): GAGVSQSPSNKVTEKGKDVELRCDPISGHTALYWYRQSLGQGLEFLIYFQGNSAPDKSGLPSDRFSAERTGGSVSTLTIQRTQQEDSAVYLCASSLGSNYEQYFGPGTRLTVT.

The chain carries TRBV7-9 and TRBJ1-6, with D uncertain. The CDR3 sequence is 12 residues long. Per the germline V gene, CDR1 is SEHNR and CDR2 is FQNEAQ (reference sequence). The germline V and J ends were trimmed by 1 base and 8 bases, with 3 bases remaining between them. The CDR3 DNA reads TGTGCCAGCAGCTTAGAGGATTCACCCCTCCACTTT. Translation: CASSLEDSPLHF.

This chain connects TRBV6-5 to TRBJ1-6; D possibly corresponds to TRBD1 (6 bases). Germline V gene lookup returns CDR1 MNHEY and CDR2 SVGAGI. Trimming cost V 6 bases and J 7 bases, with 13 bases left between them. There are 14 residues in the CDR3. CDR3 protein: CASSRGQINSPLHF. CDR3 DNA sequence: TGTGCCAGCAGCCGAGGACAGATCAATTCACCCCTCCACTTT.

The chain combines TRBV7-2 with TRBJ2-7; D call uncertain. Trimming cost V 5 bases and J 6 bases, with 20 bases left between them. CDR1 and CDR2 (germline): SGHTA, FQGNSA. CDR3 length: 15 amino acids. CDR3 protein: CASSHAPPRAFEQYF. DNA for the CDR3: TGTGCCAGCAGCCACGCCCCCCCCCGGGCCTTCGAGCAGTACTTC.

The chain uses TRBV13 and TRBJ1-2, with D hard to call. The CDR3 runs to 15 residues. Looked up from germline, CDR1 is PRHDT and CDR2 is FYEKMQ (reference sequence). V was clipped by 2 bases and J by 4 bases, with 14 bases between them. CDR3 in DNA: TGTGCCAGCAGCTTAAAGTCCAGAGAATTCTATGGCTACACCTTC. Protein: CASSLKSREFYGYTF. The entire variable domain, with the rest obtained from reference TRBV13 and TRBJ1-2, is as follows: AAGVIQSPRHLIKEKRETATLKCYPIPRHDTVYWYQQGPGQDPQFLISFYEKMQSDKGSIPDRFSAQQFSDYHSELNMSSLELGDSALYFCASSLKSREFYGYTFGSGTRLTVV.

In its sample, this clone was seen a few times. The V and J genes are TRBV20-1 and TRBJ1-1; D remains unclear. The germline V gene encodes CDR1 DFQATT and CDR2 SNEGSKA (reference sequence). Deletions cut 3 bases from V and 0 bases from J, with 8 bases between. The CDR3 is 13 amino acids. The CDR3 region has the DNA TGCAGTGCTAGTCGGAATTTGAACACTGAAGCTTTCTTT. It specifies CSASRNLNTEAFF.

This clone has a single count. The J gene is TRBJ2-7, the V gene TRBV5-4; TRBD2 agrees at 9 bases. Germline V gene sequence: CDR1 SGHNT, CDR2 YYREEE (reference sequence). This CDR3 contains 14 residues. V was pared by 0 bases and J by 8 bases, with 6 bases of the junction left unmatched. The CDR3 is CASSLGGTSIKQYF. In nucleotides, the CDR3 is TGTGCCAGCAGCTTGGGAGGGACTAGCATTAAGCAGTACTTC.

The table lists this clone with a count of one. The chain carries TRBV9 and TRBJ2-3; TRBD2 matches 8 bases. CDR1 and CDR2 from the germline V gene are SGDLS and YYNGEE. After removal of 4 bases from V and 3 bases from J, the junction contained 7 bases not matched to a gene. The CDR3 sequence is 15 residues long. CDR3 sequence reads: CASSMGGLVTDTQYF. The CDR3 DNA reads TGTGCCAGCAGCATGGGGGGACTAGTAACAGATACGCAGTATTTT.

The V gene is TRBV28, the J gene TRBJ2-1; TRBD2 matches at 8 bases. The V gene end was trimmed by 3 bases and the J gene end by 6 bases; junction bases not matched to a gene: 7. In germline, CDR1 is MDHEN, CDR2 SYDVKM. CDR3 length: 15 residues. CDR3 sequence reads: CASSFRLAGSNEQFF. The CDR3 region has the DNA TGTGCCAGCAGTTTCCGGCTAGCGGGTAGCAATGAGCAGTTCTTC.

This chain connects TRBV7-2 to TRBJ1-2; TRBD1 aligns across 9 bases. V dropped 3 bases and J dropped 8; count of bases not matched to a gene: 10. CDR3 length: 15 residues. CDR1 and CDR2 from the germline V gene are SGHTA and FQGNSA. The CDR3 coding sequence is TGTGCCAGCAGCTTCTTCGGAGGGACAGGGTACGGCTACACCTTC. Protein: CASSFFGGTGYGYTF.

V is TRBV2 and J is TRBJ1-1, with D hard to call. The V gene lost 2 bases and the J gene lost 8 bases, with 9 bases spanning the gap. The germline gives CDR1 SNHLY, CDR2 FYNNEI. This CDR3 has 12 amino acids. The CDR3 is CASSENIGEAFF. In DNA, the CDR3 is TGTGCCAGCAGTGAAAATATCGGAGAAGCTTTCTTT.

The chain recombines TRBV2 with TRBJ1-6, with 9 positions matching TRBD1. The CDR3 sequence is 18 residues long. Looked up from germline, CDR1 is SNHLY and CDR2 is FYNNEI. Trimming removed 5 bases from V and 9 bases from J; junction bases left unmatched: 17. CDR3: CASSIYRDRVSSGSPLHF. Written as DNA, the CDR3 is TGTGCCAGCAGTATATACCGGGACAGGGTTTCATCGGGTTCACCCCTCCACTTT.

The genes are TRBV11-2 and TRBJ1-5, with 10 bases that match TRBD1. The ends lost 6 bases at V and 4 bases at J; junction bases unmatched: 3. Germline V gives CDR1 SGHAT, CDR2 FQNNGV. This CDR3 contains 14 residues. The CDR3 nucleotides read TGTGCCAGCAGGGGACAGGGGCTTAATCAGCCCCAGCATTTT. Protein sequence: CASRGQGLNQPQHF.

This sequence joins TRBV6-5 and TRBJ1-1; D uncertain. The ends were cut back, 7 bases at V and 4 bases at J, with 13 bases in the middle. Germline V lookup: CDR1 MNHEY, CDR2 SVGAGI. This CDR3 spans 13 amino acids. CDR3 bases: TGTGCCAGCAATCTCTTACAAGGCACTGAAGCTTTCTTT. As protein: CASNLLQGTEAFF.

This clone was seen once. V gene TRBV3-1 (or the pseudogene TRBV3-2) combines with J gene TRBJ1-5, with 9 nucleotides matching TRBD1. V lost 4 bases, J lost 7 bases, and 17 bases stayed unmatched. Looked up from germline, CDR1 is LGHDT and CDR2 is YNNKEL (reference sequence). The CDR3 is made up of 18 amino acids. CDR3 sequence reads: CASSRYPGGTGSPQPQHF. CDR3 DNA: TGTGCCAGCAGCCGTTATCCCGGAGGGACAGGGTCGCCCCAGCCCCAGCATTTT.